This TCR beta chain was documented in a study of T cell changes during pregnancy in multiple sclerosis. Note on this clone: It is likely a read error, because the conserved phenylalanine at the end of the CDR3 is missing. No DNA is shown, since the ends of the CDR3 on it are uncertain; the CDR3 is the one TCRdb lists.

Using immunoSEQ multiplex PCR, the repertoire was profiled, and TCRdb retains in-frame clones only, with some absent. The table includes around 35,000 clones, 80% to 95% detected once. The length of the CDR3 is 14 amino acids, counting both ends. Germline values: CDR1 MNHNY, CDR2 SVGAGI (reference sequence). The source is a female donor with multiple sclerosis, enrolled in a pregnancy study. The gene calls are TRBV6-6 and TRBJ1-2. Sequencing was carried out using PBMCs (not recorded whether the cells were cultured). CDR3: CASSPNLDGWRSYL.